This TCR beta chain emerged from a study of CD4+ T cells in melanoma (dated by TCRdb to about 2022). Context from the whole study: The study examined neoantigen-specific CD4+ T cells in human melanoma. Overall study results and their limits: The report described a correlation between neoantigen-specific CD4+ T cells and the function of CD8+ T cells, macrophages and B cells. Neoantigen-specific CD4+ T cells in melanoma were reported to have a range of differentiation states.

In the case of this clone: Its antigen has not been determined. No much larger clonotype is one base removed from it; base qualities were not supplied.

Via the germline V gene, CDR1 is ENHRY and CDR2 SYGVKD. Taken from cysteine to phenylalanine, the CDR3 has 13 residues. The DNA shown is the 39-base CDR3, in frame from base 1. Trimming costs V 2 bases and J 4 bases, and their ends lie 8 bases apart. Library creation used the immunoSEQ multiplex PCR assay. The table comes from immuneACCESS by way of TCRdb, which keeps in-frame sequences with V and J called. Part of the clones is missing from these tables; in studies checked, under half for an unresolved V gene and the rest for unknown reasons. The sample profile shows 15,000 to 20,000 clones; roughly 80% of them were found once. Of the sample, under 7% falls within the top ten clones. The donors were people with melanoma.

The sequenced sample consisted of cells from a culture (not recorded whether cultured in vitro). The receptor's source is a human donor with melanoma. The chain couples TRBV10-3 to TRBJ1-1, with TRBD1 as a weak D call on 5 bases. The DNA reads TGTGCCATCAGTGAGGGGGGATCCACTGAAGCTTTCTTT. It specifies CAISEGGSTEAFF.